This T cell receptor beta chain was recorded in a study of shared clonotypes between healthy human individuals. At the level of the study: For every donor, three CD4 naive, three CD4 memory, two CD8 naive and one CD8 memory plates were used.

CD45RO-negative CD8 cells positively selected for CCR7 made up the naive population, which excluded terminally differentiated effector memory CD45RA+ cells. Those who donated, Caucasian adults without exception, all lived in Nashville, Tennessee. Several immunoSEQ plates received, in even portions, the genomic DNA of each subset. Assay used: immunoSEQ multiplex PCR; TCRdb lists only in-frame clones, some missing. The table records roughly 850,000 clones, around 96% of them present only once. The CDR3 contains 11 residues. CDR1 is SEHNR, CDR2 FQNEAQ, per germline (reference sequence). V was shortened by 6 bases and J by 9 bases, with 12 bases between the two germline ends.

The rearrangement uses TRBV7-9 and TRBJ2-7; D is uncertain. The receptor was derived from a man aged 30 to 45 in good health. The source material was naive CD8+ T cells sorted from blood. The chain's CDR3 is CASSSSLWQYF. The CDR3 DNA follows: TGTGCCAGCAGTTCTAGTTTGTGGCAGTACTTC.